This passage covers 6 T cell receptor beta chains from one sample sequenced in a study of chemoradiotherapy in HPV16-positive cancers. TCRdb's copy holds only in-frame clones and misses some; the assay was immunoSEQ multiplex PCR. The sample carries some 17,000 clones, more than 90% recorded once. Sequencing used blood, obtained from a patient who underwent chemoradiotherapy. The receptors here all came from a human donor with HPV-associated anogenital cancer.

The rearrangement uses TRBV4-1 and TRBJ2-7; 9 bases line up with TRBD1. Trimming cost V 1 base and J 3 bases; bases outside gene matches: 7. Germline values: CDR1 MGHRA, CDR2 YSYEKL. The CDR3 extends over 16 amino acids. CDR3 coding DNA: TGCGCCAGCAGCCAAGCTTTGGAGACAGGGGGCTACGAGCAGTACTTC. It translates to CASSQALETGGYEQYF.

The chain recombines TRBV7-6 with TRBJ1-3; D ambiguous. The CDR3 totals 12 residues. From germline, CDR1 is SGHVS and CDR2 FNYEAQ. Between the trimmed V and J ends, which lost 6 bases and 1 base, there was a span of 4 bases. The CDR3 sequence: CASSLSGNTIYF. The DNA of the CDR3 is TGTGCCAGCAGTCTATCTGGAAACACCATATATTTT. The complete variable domain, with remaining parts taken from reference TRBV7-6 and TRBJ1-3, reads GAGVSQSPRYKVTKRGQDVALRCDPISGHVSLYWYRQALGQGPEFLTYFNYEAQQDKSGLPNDRFSAERPEGSISTLTIQRTEQRDSAMYRCASSLSGNTIYFGEGSWLTVV.

CDR3 loop: CASAALAGGDEQFF. The DNA for the CDR3 is TGCGCCAGCGCTGCACTAGCCGGGGGCGATGAGCAGTTCTTC. The V call is TRBV5-1, the J call TRBJ2-1; D is possibly TRBD1 or TRBD2 (6 bases each). The CDR3 runs 14 residues. CDR1 SGHRS and CDR2 YFSETQ come from the germline V gene. V gave up 7 bases and J gave up 8 bases, with 19 bases separating them.

The chain uses TRBV18 and TRBJ2-7; 7 bases match TRBD2. The V and J ends lost 6 bases and 0 bases, in that order; junction bases with no gene match: 2. The germline gives CDR1 KGHSH, CDR2 LQKENI. The CDR3 length is 13 residues. The CDR3 sequence: CASSRGGSYEQYF. Written as DNA, the CDR3 is TGTGCCAGCTCCCGCGGGGGCTCCTACGAGCAGTACTTC.

This clone was observed a single time. This sequence joins TRBV6-6 and TRBJ2-2, with D possibly matching TRBD1 (6 bases). V gave up 7 bases and J gave up 4 bases, with 10 bases separating them. The CDR3 length is 13 residues. CDR1 is MNHNY, CDR2 SVGAGI, per germline (reference sequence). The CDR3 region is CASNGRGTGELFF. The CDR3 region has the DNA TGTGCCAGCAACGGCAGGGGCACCGGGGAGCTGTTTTTT.

V usage is TRBV29-1 and J usage is TRBJ1-2; tentative D call: TRBD1 (6 bases). Deletions cut 7 bases from V and 0 bases from J, with 9 bases between. CDR1 and CDR2 from the germline V gene are SQVTM and ANQGSEA. The length of the CDR3 is 12 residues. CDR3 loop: CSGDTTNYGYTF. CDR3 nucleotides: TGCAGCGGGGACACTACTAACTATGGCTACACCTTC.